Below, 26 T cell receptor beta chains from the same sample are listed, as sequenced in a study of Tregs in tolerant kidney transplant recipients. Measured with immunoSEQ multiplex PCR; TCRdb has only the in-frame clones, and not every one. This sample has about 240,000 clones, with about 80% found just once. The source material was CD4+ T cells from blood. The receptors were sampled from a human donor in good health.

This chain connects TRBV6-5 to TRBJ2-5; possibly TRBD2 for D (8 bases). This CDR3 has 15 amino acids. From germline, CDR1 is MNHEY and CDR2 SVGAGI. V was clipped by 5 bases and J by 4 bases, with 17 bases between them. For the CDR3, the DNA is TGTGCCAGCAGTCCGGGGGGGACAGACCGAGAGACCCAGTACTTC. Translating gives CASSPGGTDRETQYF.

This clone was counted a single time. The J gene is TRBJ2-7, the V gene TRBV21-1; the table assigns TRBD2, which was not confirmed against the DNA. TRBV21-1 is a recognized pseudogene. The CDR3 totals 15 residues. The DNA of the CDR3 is TGTGCCAGCAGGTCAACCGGGACTAGTGGCCACGAGCAGTACTTC. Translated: CASRSTGTSGHEQYF.

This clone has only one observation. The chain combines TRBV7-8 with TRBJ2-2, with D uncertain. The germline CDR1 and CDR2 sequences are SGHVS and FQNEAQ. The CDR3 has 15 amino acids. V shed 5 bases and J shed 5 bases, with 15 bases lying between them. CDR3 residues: CASSPLSPRTGELFF. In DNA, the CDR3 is TGTGCCAGCAGCCCACTCTCGCCGCGGACCGGGGAGCTGTTTTTT.

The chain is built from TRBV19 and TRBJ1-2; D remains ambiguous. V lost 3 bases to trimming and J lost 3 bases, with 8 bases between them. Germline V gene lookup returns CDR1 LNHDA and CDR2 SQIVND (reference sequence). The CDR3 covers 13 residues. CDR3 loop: CASSIGGDYGYTF. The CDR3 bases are TGTGCCAGTAGTATTGGAGGTGACTATGGCTACACCTTC.

The CDR3 DNA sequence: TGTGCCAGCAGCCAAGGACTGGGCTCCTACAATGAGCAGTTCTTC. It encodes CASSQGLGSYNEQFF. The chain uses TRBV5-4 and TRBJ2-1, with D possibly TRBD2 on 5 matching bases. V dropped 4 bases and J dropped 0 bases, with 11 bases sitting between them. CDR3 size: 15 residues. Germline V gene sequence: CDR1 SGHNT, CDR2 YYREEE (reference sequence).

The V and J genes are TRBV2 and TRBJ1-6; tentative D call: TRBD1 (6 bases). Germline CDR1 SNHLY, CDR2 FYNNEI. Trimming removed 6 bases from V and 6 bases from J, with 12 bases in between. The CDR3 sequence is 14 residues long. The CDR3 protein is CASRANRANSPLHF. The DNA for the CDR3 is TGTGCCAGCAGGGCCAACAGGGCTAATTCACCCCTCCACTTT.

The CDR3 DNA follows: TGTGCCAGCAGCTTAATAGAGACAGGGACCCAGTACTTC. It codes for CASSLIETGTQYF. V is TRBV7-3 and J is TRBJ2-5, with D possibly TRBD1 on 6 matching bases. Germline V lookup: CDR1 SGHTA, CDR2 FQGTGA. Between the trimmed V and J ends, which lost 1 base and 7 bases, there was a span of 10 bases. The CDR3 covers 13 residues.

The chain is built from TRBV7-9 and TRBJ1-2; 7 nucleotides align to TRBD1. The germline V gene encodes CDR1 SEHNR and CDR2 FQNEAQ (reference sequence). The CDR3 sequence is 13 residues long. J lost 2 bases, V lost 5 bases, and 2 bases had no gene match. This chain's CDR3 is CASSQGQNYGYTF. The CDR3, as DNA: TGTGCCAGCAGCCAGGGACAGAACTATGGCTACACCTTC.

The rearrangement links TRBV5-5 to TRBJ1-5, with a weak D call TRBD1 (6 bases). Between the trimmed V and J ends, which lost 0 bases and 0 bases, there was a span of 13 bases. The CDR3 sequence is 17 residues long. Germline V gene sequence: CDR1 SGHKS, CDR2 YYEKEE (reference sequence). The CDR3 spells CASSLALQGYSNQPQHF. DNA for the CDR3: TGTGCCAGCAGCTTGGCACTTCAGGGGTATAGCAATCAGCCCCAGCATTTT.

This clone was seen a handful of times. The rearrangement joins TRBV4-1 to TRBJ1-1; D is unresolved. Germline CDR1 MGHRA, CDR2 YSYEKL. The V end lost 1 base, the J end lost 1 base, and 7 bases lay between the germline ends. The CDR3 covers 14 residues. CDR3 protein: CASSQAKKNTEAFF. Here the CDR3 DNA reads TGCGCCAGCAGCCAAGCAAAGAAGAACACTGAAGCTTTCTTT.

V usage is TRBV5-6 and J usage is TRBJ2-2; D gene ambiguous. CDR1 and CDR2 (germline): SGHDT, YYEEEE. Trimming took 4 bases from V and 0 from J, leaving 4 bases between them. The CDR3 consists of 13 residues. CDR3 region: CASSPANTGELFF. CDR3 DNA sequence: TGTGCCAGCAGCCCGGCGAACACCGGGGAGCTGTTTTTT.

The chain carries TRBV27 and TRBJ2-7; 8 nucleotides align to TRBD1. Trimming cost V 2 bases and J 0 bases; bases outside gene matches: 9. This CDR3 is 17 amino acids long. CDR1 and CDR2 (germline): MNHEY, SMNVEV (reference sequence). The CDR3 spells CASSLKSATGVSYEQYF. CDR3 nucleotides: TGTGCCAGCAGTTTAAAGTCTGCGACAGGGGTCTCCTACGAGCAGTACTTC.

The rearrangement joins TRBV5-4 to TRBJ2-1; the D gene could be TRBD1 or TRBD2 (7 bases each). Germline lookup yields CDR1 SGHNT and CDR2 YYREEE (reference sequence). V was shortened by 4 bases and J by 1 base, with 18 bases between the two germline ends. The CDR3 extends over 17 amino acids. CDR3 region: CASSLAGRGLSYNEQFF. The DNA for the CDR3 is TGTGCCAGCAGCCTCGCGGGGAGGGGGCTTTCCTACAATGAGCAGTTCTTC.

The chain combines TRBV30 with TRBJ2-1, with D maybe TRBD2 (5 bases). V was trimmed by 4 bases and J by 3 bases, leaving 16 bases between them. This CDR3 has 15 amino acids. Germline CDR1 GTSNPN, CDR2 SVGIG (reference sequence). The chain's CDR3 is CAWKPGRASYNEQFF. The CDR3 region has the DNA TGTGCCTGGAAGCCGGGAAGAGCAAGCTACAATGAGCAGTTCTTC.

CDR3 bases: TGTGCCAGCAGTTTAAGAGGGGGCGCCGCAGATACGCAGTATTTT. Protein: CASSLRGGAADTQYF. The chain employs TRBV28 and TRBJ2-3; 7 nucleotides align to TRBD1. Trimming at V came to 2 bases and at J to 4 bases, leaving 6 bases not matched to a gene. CDR1 is MDHEN and CDR2 is SYDVKM in the germline V gene. The CDR3 spans 15 residues.

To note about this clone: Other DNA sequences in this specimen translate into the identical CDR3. CDR3 in amino acids: CASSYSTSADTQYF. CDR3 DNA sequence: TGTGCCAGCAGTTACTCGACCAGTGCAGATACGCAGTATTTT. The chain links TRBV6-5 to TRBJ2-3; no clear D gene. Germline CDR1 reads MNHEY; CDR2 reads SVGAGI. V dropped 0 bases and J dropped 4 bases, with 8 bases sitting between them. This CDR3 comprises 14 residues.

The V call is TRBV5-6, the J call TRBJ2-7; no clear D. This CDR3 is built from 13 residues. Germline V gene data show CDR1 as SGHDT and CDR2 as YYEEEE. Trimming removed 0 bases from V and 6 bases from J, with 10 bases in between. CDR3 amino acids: CASSLVLGFEQYF. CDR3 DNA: TGTGCCAGCAGCTTGGTACTGGGGTTCGAGCAGTACTTC.

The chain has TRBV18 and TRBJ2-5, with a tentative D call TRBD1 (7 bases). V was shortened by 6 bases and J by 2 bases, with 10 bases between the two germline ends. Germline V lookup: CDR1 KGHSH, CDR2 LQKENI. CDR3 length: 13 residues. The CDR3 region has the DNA TGTGCCAGCTCGCGGGACAGACAAGAGACCCAGTACTTC. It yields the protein CASSRDRQETQYF.

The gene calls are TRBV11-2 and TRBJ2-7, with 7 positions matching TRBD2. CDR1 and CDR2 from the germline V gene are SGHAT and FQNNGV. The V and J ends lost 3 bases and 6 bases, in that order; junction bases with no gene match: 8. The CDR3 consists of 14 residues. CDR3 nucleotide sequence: TGTGCCAGCAGCTTCTTAGCGGGTCCCTCCGAGCAGTACTTC. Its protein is CASSFLAGPSEQYF. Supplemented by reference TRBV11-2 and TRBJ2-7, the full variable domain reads EAGVAQSPRYKIIEKRQSVAFWCNPISGHATLYWYQQILGQGPKLLIQFQNNGVVDDSQLPKDRFSAERLKGVDSTLKIQPAKLEDSAVYLCASSFLAGPSEQYFGPGTRLTVT.

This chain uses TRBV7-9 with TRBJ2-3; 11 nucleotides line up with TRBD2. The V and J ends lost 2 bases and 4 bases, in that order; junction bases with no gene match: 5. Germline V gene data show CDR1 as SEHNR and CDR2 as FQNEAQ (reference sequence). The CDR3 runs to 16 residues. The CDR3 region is CASSLPSGRFADTQYF. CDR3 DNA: TGTGCCAGCAGCTTACCTAGCGGGAGGTTTGCAGATACGCAGTATTTT. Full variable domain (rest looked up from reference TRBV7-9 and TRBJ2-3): DTGVSQNPRHKITKRGQNVTFRCDPISEHNRLYWYRQTLGQGPEFLTYFQNEAQLEKSRLLSDRFSAERPKGSFSTLEIQRTEQGDSAMYLCASSLPSGRFADTQYFGPGTRLTVL.

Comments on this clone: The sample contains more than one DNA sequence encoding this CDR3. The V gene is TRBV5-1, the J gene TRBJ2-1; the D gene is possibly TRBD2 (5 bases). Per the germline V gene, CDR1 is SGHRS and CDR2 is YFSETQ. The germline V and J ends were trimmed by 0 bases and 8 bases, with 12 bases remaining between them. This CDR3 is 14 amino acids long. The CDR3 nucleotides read TGCGCCAGCAGCTTGGGGCCGGCGGGCTATGAGCAGTTCTTC. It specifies CASSLGPAGYEQFF.

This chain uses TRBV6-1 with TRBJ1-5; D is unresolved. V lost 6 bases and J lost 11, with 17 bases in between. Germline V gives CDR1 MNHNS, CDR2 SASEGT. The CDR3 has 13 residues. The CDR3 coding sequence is TGTGCCAGCAGCCTTGACCCGATTAGGGCCCAGCATTTT. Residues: CASSLDPIRAQHF.

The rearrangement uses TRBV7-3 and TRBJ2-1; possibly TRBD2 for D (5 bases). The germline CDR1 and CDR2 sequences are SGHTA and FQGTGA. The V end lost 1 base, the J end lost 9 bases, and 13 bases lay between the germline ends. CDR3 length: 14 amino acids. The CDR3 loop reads CASSLKALGSEQFF. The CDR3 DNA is TGTGCCAGCAGCTTAAAGGCCTTGGGGAGTGAGCAGTTCTTC. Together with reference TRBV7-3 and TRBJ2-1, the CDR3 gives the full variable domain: GAGVSQTPSNKVTEKGKYVELRCDPISGHTALYWYRQSLGQGPEFLIYFQGTGAADDSGLPNDRFFAVRPEGSVSTLKIQRTERGDSAVYLCASSLKALGSEQFFGPGTRLTVL.

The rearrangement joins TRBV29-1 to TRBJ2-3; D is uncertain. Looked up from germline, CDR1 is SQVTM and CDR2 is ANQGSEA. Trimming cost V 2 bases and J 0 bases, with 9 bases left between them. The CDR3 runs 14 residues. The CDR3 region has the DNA TGCAGCGTTGAAACTCAGCTCAGCACAGATACGCAGTATTTT. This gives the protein CSVETQLSTDTQYF.

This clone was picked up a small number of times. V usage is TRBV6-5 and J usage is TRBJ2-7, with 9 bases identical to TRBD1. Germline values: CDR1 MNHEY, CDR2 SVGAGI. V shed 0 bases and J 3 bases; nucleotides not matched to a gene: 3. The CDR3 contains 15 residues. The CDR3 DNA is TGTGCCAGCAGTTACTCCGGGACAGGGAACTACGAGCAGTACTTC. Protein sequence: CASSYSGTGNYEQYF.

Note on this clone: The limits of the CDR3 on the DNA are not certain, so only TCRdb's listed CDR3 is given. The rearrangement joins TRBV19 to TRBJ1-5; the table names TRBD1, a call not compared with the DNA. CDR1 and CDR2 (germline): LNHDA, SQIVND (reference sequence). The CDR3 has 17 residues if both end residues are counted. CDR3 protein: CASTFGQGAPSNQPQHF.